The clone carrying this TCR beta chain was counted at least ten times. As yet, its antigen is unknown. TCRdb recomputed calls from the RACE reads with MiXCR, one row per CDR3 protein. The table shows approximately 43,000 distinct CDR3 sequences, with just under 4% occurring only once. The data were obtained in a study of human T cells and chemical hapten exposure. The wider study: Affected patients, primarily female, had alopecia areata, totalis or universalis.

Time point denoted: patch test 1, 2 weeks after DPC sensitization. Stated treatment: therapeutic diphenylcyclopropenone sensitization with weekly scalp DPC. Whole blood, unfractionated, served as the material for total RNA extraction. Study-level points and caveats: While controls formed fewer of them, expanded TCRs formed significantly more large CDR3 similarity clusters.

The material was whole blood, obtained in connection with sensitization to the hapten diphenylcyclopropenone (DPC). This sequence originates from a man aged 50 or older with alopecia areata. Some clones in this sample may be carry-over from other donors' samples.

CDR3 sequence: CASSWYSVSGNTIYF. The CDR3 DNA reads TGTGCCAGCAGCTGGTACAGTGTCTCTGGAAACACCATATATTTT. The chain recombines TRBV7-4 with TRBJ1-3; D not resolved. V gave up 4 bases and J gave up 0 bases, with 10 bases separating them. The CDR3 runs 15 residues. CDR1 is SGHVT and CDR2 is SQSDAQ in the germline V gene.